These 7 T cell receptor beta chains were sequenced from one sample in a study of Graves' ophthalmopathy and Graves' hyperthyroidism. The authors amplified TCR beta CDR3 regions, and they did so from RNA transcripts for repertoire sequencing. The first round was an RT-PCR with HTBI primers, and the second round was a multiplex PCR. TCRdb reprocessed the multiplex PCR reads via MiXCR and lists one record per CDR3 protein. The profile shows 500,000 to 800,000 distinct CDR3 sequences, over 40% of them singletons. Specimen: peripheral blood. The receptors come from an adult man with Graves' ophthalmopathy.

A few counts support this clonotype. The junction and the germline gene differ at one end; a read error may be behind it. The V gene is TRBV11-2, the J gene TRBJ2-7; tentatively, D is TRBD2 (5 bases). Germline V gene lookup returns CDR1 SGHAT and CDR2 FQNNGV. The CDR3 has 13 amino acids. CDR3: CATSLGLDYEQYF. For the CDR3, the DNA is TGTGCCACCAGCTTAGGACTCGACTACGAGCAGTACTTC.

This clonotype was counted ten times or more. Its ends do not fully match the called genes, so a read error is possible. This chain connects TRBV10-3 to TRBJ2-6, with TRBD2 matching 8 bases. The CDR3 is 19 amino acids. The germline gives CDR1 ENHRY, CDR2 SYGVKD. This chain's CDR3 is CASSRPQGGGNSGANVLTF. In nucleotides, the CDR3 is TGTGCCAGCAGTAGACCCCAGGGCGGGGGGAACTCTGGGGCCAACGTCCTGACTTTC.

The chain is built from TRBV10-3 and TRBJ1-5; TRBD1 agrees at 8 bases. V lost 4 bases to trimming and J lost 5 bases; unmatched junction nucleotides: 7. The CDR3 is 15 amino acids. Germline V gene sequence: CDR1 ENHRY, CDR2 SYGVKD. The CDR3 DNA follows: TGTGCCATCAGTGCGGCGGACAGGGATGATCAGCCCCAGCATTTT. This encodes CAISAADRDDQPQHF.

This clonotype has more than one count but fewer than ten. The rearrangement uses TRBV15 and TRBJ1-1; TRBD1 aligns across 8 bases. The germline V gene has CDR1 LNHNV and CDR2 YYDKDF (reference sequence). CDR3 length: 15 amino acids. The J segment lost 5 bases and the V segment lost 1 base, leaving 6 bases of the junction unmatched. The CDR3 reads CATSRAWTGITEAFF. The CDR3 DNA reads TGTGCCACCAGCAGAGCTTGGACAGGGATAACTGAAGCTTTCTTT.

This clonotype has a count of ten or more. The rearrangement joins TRBV7-9 to TRBJ2-7, with D perhaps matching TRBD1 (5 bases). Germline V gene sequence: CDR1 SEHNR, CDR2 FQNEAQ (reference sequence). This CDR3 contains 14 residues. The germline V and J ends were trimmed by 5 bases and 5 bases, with 16 bases remaining between them. DNA for the CDR3: TGTGCCAGCAGCCCCCCACAGGTTCTAAACGAGCAGTACTTC. Translated: CASSPPQVLNEQYF.

Many counts were recorded for this clonotype. The chain combines TRBV2 with TRBJ2-7; TRBD1 matches 7 bases. V was pared by 5 bases and J by 2 bases, with 6 bases of the junction left unmatched. The CDR3 loop spans 14 amino acids. Germline values: CDR1 SNHLY, CDR2 FYNNEI. The CDR3 DNA reads as TGTGCCAGCAGTACCGGGACAGAGACCTACGAGCAGTACTTC. Amino acids: CASSTGTETYEQYF.

Concerning this clonotype: One end of the junction is discordant with germline, which a read error may explain. V is TRBV29-1 and J is TRBJ2-7, with D maybe TRBD2 (6 bases). The length of the CDR3 is 13 residues. Germline V gives CDR1 SQVTM, CDR2 ANQGSEA. DNA of the CDR3: TGCAGCTTTGAGGCGGGGTTCGCCTACGAGCAGTACTTC. Translating it yields CSFEAGFAYEQYF.